A selection of T cell receptor beta chains follows, all from one sample in a study of cytomegalovirus exposure and HLA in healthy donors. The table came from immunoSEQ multiplex PCR; TCRdb's copy has only in-frame clones and leaves some out. The sample lists about 190,000 clones; approximately 84% were seen once. The sample comprised PBMCs. Receptors originate from a woman in her 50s in good health and CMV-seropositive. The CDR3 runs from the conserved cysteine through the conserved F or W. Fields, in order: V gene, D gene, J gene, CDR3 protein. The D gene is left open where the match is weak.

>TRBV5-6|-|TRBJ1-1
CASSVRGGVGAFF
>TRBV2|TRBD1|TRBJ1-6
CASRAGTANSPLHF
>TRBV6-1|TRBD2|TRBJ2-1
CASSQFFSGGNEQFF
>TRBV19|TRBD1|TRBJ1-4
CASSPQGAAGEKLFF
>TRBV5-1|-|TRBJ1-1
CASSSSTTRKAFF
>TRBV12-2|-|TRBJ1-6
CASRLEPGFNSPLHF
>TRBV7-9|TRBD2|TRBJ2-1
CASSSRAGGWAEQFF
>TRBV7-2|-|TRBJ2-3
CASRPSLTTDTQYF
>TRBV6-1|-|TRBJ2-3
CASSLTGDTQYF
>TRBV7-8|-|TRBJ2-7
CASSLRRPTDEQYF
>TRBV7-9|-|TRBJ2-2
CASSTGMNTGELFF
>TRBV29-1|TRBD1|TRBJ2-1
CSVGGQGAMYNEQFF
>TRBV10-2|-|TRBJ1-5
CASSPSGSRQPQHF
>TRBV27|TRBD1|TRBJ2-7
CASSYQGDLTGYEQYF
>TRBV6-5|TRBD1|TRBJ2-7
CASSSPGGSYEQYF
>TRBV2|-|TRBJ1-1
CASIIRLETEAFF
>TRBV2|TRBD1|TRBJ2-2
CASRIQGTGELFF
>TRBV15|-|TRBJ1-2
CATSRDSGYGYTF
>TRBV5-5|TRBD1|TRBJ1-1
CASSLGRDRGFGEAFF
>TRBV19|-|TRBJ1-2
CASSGSRALNYYGYTF
>TRBV5-1|-|TRBJ1-2
CASSLEGDYGYTF
>TRBV30|TRBD2|TRBJ2-1
CAWSPTSGGEQFF
>TRBV9|TRBD1|TRBJ1-3
CASSEGQGFSGNTIYF
>TRBV5-1|TRBD1|TRBJ2-1
CASSLWTGNEQFF
>TRBV5-1|TRBD1|TRBJ1-2
CASSVGQGDRGYTF
>TRBV6-5|TRBD1|TRBJ1-6
CASSSLGTGDSPLHF
>TRBV18|-|TRBJ1-6
CASSPTAGGHNSPLHF
>TRBV9|TRBD2|TRBJ2-1
CASSVRPTSGVEQFF